Listed here is a single TCR beta chain. The antigen this receptor binds is unknown. There are no base qualities to consult, and no much larger clone falls within one base. The sample's time point, from its label and the paper: baseline before first vaccination. The vaccinee samples were drawn from two UK trials, COV001 and COV002, one of which was a single-blind randomized controlled phase 2/3 trial testing AZD1222 (ChAdOx1 nCoV-19) in healthy adults. For TCRbeta chain sequencing, PBMC samples from trial participants were taken at day 0 and at day 28 after the second dose. The CDR3 measures 14 amino acids from cysteine to phenylalanine. Just the 42-base CDR3 DNA is kept, in frame starting at base 1. Based on the germline V gene, the CDR1 and CDR2 sequences are ENHRY and SYGVKD. Compared with germline, V lacks 2 bases and J lacks 3 bases; bases without a gene match: 2. This sample is drawn from a study of T cell responses to AZD1222 COVID-19 vaccine (dated by TCRdb to about 2021). With respect to the entire study: AZD1222 recipients given second doses at about 4 weeks or at about 12 weeks were pooled, since spike-specific TCR depth and breadth were not found to differ between the two schedules. A total of just over 230 trial participants underwent TCR sequencing, of whom nearly 210 had received two doses of AZD1222 and about 25 had received two doses of the MenACWY control vaccine. Trial participants were enrolled by age into subgroups of 18-55, 56-69 and 70-plus years, and about 150, 27 and 61 TCR-sequenced participants, respectively, were included in these subgroups. Paper-wide results and their limitations: Conclusions about previously exposed vaccinees are limited, since just 6 or 7 AZD1222 recipients were seropositive for SARS-CoV-2 at baseline. The 56-69-year group was small, and its depth increase did not reach significance, likely because of low power. Participants were mostly white British and included more females than males, and it was suggested by the authors that clonal diversity may have been underestimated. After two AZD1222 doses, spike-specific TCR breadth and depth were significantly higher than at day 0 and than in MenACWY recipients. Because no day 14 peak-response samples were available, the repertoires could be characterized only after the peak T cell response. The vaccine-associated CD4 TCRs covered the entire spike protein, and the dominant responses fell in regions 160-218 and 743-854. Reportedly, close to half of the unique spike-specific TCRs recognized epitopes lying outside the regions that are mutated in the B.1.351 and B.1.1.7 variants.

The CDR3 regions of human TCRbeta chains were analyzed by immunosequencing. On the study's bioinformatics: Repertoire TCRs were matched against a reference library of SARS-CoV-2-specific TCRs generated with the MIRA antigen-specificity platform. Breadth was defined as the fraction of unique TCRs that were SARS-CoV-2-associated. Depth was defined as the fraction of total T cells that were SARS-CoV-2-associated. Using the MIRA data, each spike-specific TCR was mapped to the spike region that the TCR reacts to and placed in a CD4 or CD8 class. Log10-transformed breadth and depth values were compared by one-way ANOVA with Sidak's multiple comparisons tests. TCRdb retrieved this table from immuneACCESS and kept in-frame rearrangements only. Not all clones are present; in checked studies, unresolved V genes account for under half, and no reason is known for the remainder. D and trimming were read from the DNA, whereas the V and J calls and clone size are those reported in that table. Present in this sample are around 130,000 clones, about 91% of which were seen just once. The ten largest clonotypes hold 2.8% of the sample.

Sequencing used peripheral blood, obtained on day 0 of AZD1222 vaccination. This receptor chain uses TRBV10-3 and TRBJ1-2; 8 of the junction bases match TRBD1. The sequence derives from an adult in good health. The CDR3: CAISEGTGYYGYTF. The nucleotide sequence reads TGTGCCATCAGTGAGGGGACAGGCTACTATGGCTACACCTTC.